The clone carrying this T cell receptor (beta chain) was observed once. This specimen belongs to a study of blood T cell repertoires in COVID-19. Study-level background: Some COVID-19 samples were acute and others convalescent; all came from the United States, Italy and Spain. The analysed material was cDNA or gDNA that came from T cells, B-cell-depleted T cells, or PBMCs.

The data were produced by immunoSEQ multiplex PCR, yet TCRdb's version contains in-frame clones alone and is incomplete. The data show 250,000 or so clones, roughly 86% seen once. The V gene end was trimmed by 4 bases and the J gene end by 8 bases; junction bases not matched to a gene: 11. Germline-derived CDR1 and CDR2 are LGHDT and YNNKEL (reference sequence). This CDR3 is 16 amino acids long. V and J are TRBV3-1 (or the pseudogene TRBV3-2) and TRBJ1-4, with 9 bases matching TRBD1. Material: peripheral blood. This TCR was sampled from an elderly man with acute or convalescent COVID-19. The CDR3 nucleotides read TGTGCCAGCAGCCGACTCCCGGGACAGGGACACGAAAAACTGTTTTTT. This encodes CASSRLPGQGHEKLFF.